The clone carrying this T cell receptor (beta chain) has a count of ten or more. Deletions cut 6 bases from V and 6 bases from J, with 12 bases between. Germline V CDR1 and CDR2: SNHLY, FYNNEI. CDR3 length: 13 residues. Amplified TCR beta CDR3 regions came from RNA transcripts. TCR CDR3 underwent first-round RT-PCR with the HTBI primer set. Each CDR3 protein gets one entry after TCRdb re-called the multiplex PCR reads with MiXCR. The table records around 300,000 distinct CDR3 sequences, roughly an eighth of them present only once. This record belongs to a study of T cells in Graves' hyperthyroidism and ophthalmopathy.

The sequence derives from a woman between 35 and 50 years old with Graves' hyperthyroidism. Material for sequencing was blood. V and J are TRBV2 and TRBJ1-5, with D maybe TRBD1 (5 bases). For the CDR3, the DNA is TGTGCCAGCAGAATCAGGGTTAGTCAGCCCCAGCATTTT. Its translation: CASRIRVSQPQHF.